Each of the 6 T cell receptor beta chains below was sequenced from the same sample in a study of shared clonotypes between healthy human individuals. Using immunoSEQ multiplex PCR, the repertoire was profiled, and TCRdb retains in-frame clones only, with some absent. The data contain about 1.9 million clones, just under 95% of them singletons. CD45RO-negative cells were positively selected for CCR7, leaving out terminally differentiated effector memory CD45RA+ cells. Sequencing used naive CD8+ T cells from PBMCs. The receptors originated from a man aged 18 to 30 in good health. Some clones in this sample may be carry-over from other donors' samples.

The chain links TRBV6-1 to TRBJ2-7; no firm D call. Trimming pared 8 bases from V and 2 bases from J, leaving 10 bases between. Per germline, CDR1 MNHNS and CDR2 SASEGT. The CDR3 sequence is 12 residues long. The CDR3 region has the DNA TGTGCCAGCCTGGACGGGCCCTACGAGCAGTACTTC. It codes for CASLDGPYEQYF.

The chain uses TRBV27 and TRBJ2-7; a possible D gene is TRBD2 (5 bases). The CDR3 loop spans 17 amino acids. V was shortened by 5 bases and J by 3 bases, with 23 bases between the two germline ends. Germline-derived CDR1 and CDR2 are MNHEY and SMNVEV (reference sequence). Here the CDR3 reads CASSPISPRGSYYEQYF. The CDR3 DNA follows: TGTGCCAGCAGTCCTATATCCCCCCGGGGTAGCTACTACGAGCAGTACTTC.

The chain recombines TRBV19 with TRBJ2-7, with D perhaps matching TRBD2 (5 bases). This CDR3 region has 14 residues. Germline V gene data show CDR1 as LNHDA and CDR2 as SQIVND (reference sequence). Trimming removed 5 bases at V and 3 bases at J, with 14 bases between. CDR3: CASSFGLGGYEQYF. CDR3 DNA sequence: TGTGCCAGTAGTTTCGGACTCGGAGGCTACGAGCAGTACTTC. The entire variable domain, with the rest obtained from reference TRBV19 and TRBJ2-7, is as follows: DGGITQSPKYLFRKEGQNVTLSCEQNLNHDAMYWYRQDPGQGLRLIYYSQIVNDFQKGDIAEGYSVSREKKESFPLTVTSAQKNPTAFYLCASSFGLGGYEQYFGPGTRLTVT.

The chain couples TRBV28 to TRBJ2-1, with TRBD1 matching 9 bases. After removal of 6 bases from V and 2 bases from J, the junction contained 8 bases not matched to a gene. Germline CDR1 reads MDHEN; CDR2 reads SYDVKM. This CDR3 contains 16 residues. This CDR3 is CASSGLTGGTYNEQFF. The CDR3 DNA reads TGTGCCAGCAGCGGACTGACAGGGGGAACCTACAATGAGCAGTTCTTC.

The V gene is TRBV11-3, the J gene TRBJ2-5; 8 nucleotides align to TRBD1. Trimming removed 5 bases from V and 5 bases from J; junction bases left unmatched: 7. Germline V lookup: CDR1 SGHNT, CDR2 YENEEA. The CDR3 length is 14 residues. The CDR3 DNA sequence: TGTGCCAGCAGCCAGAAGACAGGGGCTGAGACCCAGTACTTC. Protein sequence: CASSQKTGAETQYF.

This sequence joins TRBV27 and TRBJ1-2; the D is unclear. The V gene's germline CDR1 is MNHEY and CDR2 SMNVEV (reference sequence). Trimming left V 8 bases short and J 0 bases short, with 19 bases between. This CDR3 region has 16 residues. CDR3 sequence: CASGRTVYRANYGYTF. DNA for the CDR3: TGTGCCAGCGGGAGGACGGTCTACCGAGCTAACTATGGCTACACCTTC.